This TCR beta chain was found in a study of blood T cell repertoires in COVID-19 (dated by TCRdb to 2018 to 2020). About the full investigation: Samples from collaborators originated in the United States, Italy and Spain and spanned both the acute and convalescent phases of COVID-19. The samples were drawn from two sources: the first 160 participants of the ongoing ImmuneRACE study, and 1,254 subjects contributed by 6 global collaborators. HLA class I and class II types, where available, came from metadata supplied by the sample provider rather than from assay-based typing. The prospective study material was composed of cDNA or gDNA derived from T cells, B-cell-depleted T cells, or PBMCs. Nearly every sample came with metadata listing a de-identified subject ID, COVID-19 status, age in years and sex. The dataset comprised deeply sampled blood TCRbeta repertoires from subjects exposed to, actively infected with, or recovered from COVID-19. The repertoires were made available in a free public database intended to serve as a resource for research on the immune response to SARS-CoV-2.

Participants in the prospective study were enrolled through a virtual design, were aged roughly 18 to 95 years, and lived in about two dozen United States geographic areas. In the prospective study, participants were assigned to cohorts based on the clinical history participants reported in a screening survey and a study questionnaire. Exposed participants had been in contact, within 2 weeks of entering the study, with a person who had a PCR-confirmed or clinician-diagnosed case of COVID-19. In the prospective study, mobile phlebotomists collected whole blood, serum and a nasopharyngeal or oropharyngeal swab from each participant. Participants in the prospective study had the option to provide additional blood draws and questionnaires over a roughly 2-month period. Prospective study blood samples were shipped either frozen or at room temperature before DNA extraction. TCRbeta CDR3 regions were amplified from genomic DNA using the immunoSEQ Assay, a bias-controlled multiplex PCR. In the source study's methods: The number of nucleated cells in each sample was estimated by amplification of reference gene primers within the assay. To quantify the absolute abundance of each unique TCRbeta CDR3 rearrangement, sequence reads were collapsed and filtered. Productive Simpson clonality was computed per sample as the square root of Simpson's diversity index over productive rearrangements. Not all clones reach the TCRdb copy of this immuneACCESS table, which keeps in-frame sequences only. Checked studies attribute under half of the gap to unresolved V genes and leave the rest unexplained. V and J calls plus clone size are reproduced from that table; the DNA served to infer D and trimming. This sample lists 300,000 to 400,000 clones; 90% to 95% were detected once. Approximately 4.1% of the sample is taken by the ten largest.

Findings and caveats that apply to the study as a whole: The quantity of clinical and demographic metadata differed by source and by participant and was supplied without curation.

The CDR3 measures 15 amino acids from cysteine to phenylalanine. This entry keeps only the CDR3 DNA: 45 bases, framed from base 1. Regarding this clone: The clone's antigen remains unknown. No per-base quality is available; no much larger clone lies one base away.

Sequencing was carried out using PBMCs or T cells enriched from blood (not recorded which). Recombination joined TRBV21-1 with TRBJ2-7; TRBD1, as called in the table, went unchecked against the DNA. TRBV21-1 is shown as a pseudogene. The receptor comes from a woman in her 30s who had been exposed to COVID-19. The DNA sequence is given as TGTGCCAGCAGCTCAGGGGACAGATACTCCTACGAGCAGTACTTC. The resulting protein is CASSSGDRYSYEQYF.